Included here is one TCR beta chain sequence, with context. The assay was immunoSEQ multiplex PCR, and TCRdb's table has in-frame clones only and misses some. The sample yields around 1,000,000 clones, around 77% seen once. The data belong to a study of shared clonotypes between healthy human individuals. Per the germline V gene, CDR1 is MRHNA and CDR2 is SNTAGT. The CDR3 length is 19 residues. V shed 7 bases and J 1 base; nucleotides not matched to a gene: 11. The chain links TRBV6-4 to TRBJ2-3, with 16 bases lining up with TRBD2. Sequencing was done on a sample of memory CD4+ T cells from PBMCs. Documented subset: CD45RA-negative fraction. The TCR originated in a man aged 18 to 30 in good health. Some clones in this sample may be carry-over from other donors' samples. CDR3 sequence (DNA): TGTGCCAGCACTCCGGGACTAGCGGGAGGGACTTGTGGCACAGATACGCAGTATTTT. Translated: CASTPGLAGGTCGTDTQYF.